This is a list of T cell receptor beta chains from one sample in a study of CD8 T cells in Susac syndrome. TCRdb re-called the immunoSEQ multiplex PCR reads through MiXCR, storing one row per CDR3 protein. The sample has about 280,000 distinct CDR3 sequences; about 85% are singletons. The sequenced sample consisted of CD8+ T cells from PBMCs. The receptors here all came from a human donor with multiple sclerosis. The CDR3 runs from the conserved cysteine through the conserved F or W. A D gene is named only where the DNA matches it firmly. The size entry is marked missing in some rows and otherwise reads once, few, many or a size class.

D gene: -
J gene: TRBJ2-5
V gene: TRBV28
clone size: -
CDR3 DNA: TGTGCCAGCAGTGGAGGCGGCGCGGCGGAGACCCAGTACTTC
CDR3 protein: CASSGGGAAETQYF

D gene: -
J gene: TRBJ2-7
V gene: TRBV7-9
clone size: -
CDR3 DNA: TGTGCCAGCAGCGGAGTGGGTTCGCCCTACGAGCAGTACTTC
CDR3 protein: CASSGVGSPYEQYF

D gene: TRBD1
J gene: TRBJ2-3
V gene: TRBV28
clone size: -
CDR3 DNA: TGTGCCAGACACAAAAGGGACAGGGGATCGGGCACAGATACGCAGTATTTT
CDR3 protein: CARHKRDRGSGTDTQYF

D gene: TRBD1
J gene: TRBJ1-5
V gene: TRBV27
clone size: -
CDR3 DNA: TGTGCCAGCAGTCCCCGGGACAGGGTGGCCCAGCCCCAGCATTTT
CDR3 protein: CASSPRDRVAQPQHF

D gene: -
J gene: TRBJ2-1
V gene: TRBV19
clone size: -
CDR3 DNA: TGTGCCAGTAGTATGTCCGGGGTGTGGGATGAGCAGTTCTTC
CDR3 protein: CASSMSGVWDEQFF

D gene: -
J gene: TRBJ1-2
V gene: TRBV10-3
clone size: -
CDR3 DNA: TGTGCCATCAGTGGGGCCCCTTCTAACTATGGCTACACCTTC
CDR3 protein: CAISGAPSNYGYTF

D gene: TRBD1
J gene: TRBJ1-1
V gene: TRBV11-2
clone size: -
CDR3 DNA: TGTGCCAGCAGCAGAAGGGGGCCCTTAACTGAAGCTTTCTTT
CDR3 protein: CASSRRGPLTEAFF

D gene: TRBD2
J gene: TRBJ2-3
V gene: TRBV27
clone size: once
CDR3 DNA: TGTGCCAGCAGTGCCGGGACTAGCGGGAGGCCGAGAACAGATACGCAGTATTTT
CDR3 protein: CASSAGTSGRPRTDTQYF

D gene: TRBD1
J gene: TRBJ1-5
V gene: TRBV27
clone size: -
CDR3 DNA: TGTGCCAGCAAGGGGACAGGGAGCAATCAGCCCCAGCATTTT
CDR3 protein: CASKGTGSNQPQHF

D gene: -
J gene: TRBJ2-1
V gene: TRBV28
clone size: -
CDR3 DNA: TGTGCCAGCACCTCTCAGGCAGAGAATGAGCAGTTCTTC
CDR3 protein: CASTSQAENEQFF

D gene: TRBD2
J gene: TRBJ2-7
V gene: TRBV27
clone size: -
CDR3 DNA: TGTGCCAGCAGTTCCACTAGCGGGAGGGCCGGGTACTTC
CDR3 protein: CASSSTSGRAGYF

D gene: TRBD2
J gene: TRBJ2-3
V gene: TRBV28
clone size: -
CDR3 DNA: TGTGCCAGCAGTTCGGGACTAGCGAGAACTAGCACAGATACGCAGTATTTT
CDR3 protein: CASSSGLARTSTDTQYF

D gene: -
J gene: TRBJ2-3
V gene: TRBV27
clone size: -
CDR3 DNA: TGTGCCAGCAGTTACCAAAGATCGGGAGATACGCAGTATTTT
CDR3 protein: CASSYQRSGDTQYF

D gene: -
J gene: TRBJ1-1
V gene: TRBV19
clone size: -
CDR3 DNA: TGTGCCAGTAGTATAATACAGCTGAGCCTTTCGAACACTGAAGCTTTCTTT
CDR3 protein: CASSIIQLSLSNTEAFF

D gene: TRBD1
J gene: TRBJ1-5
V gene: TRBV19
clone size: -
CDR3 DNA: TGTGCCAGTAGTTGGACAGGGGGAAGGCAGCCCCAGCATTTT
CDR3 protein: CASSWTGGRQPQHF

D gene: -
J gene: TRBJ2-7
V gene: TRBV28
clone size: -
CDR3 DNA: TGTGCCAGCAGTTTCACGGCCTTCTCCTACGAGCAGTACTTC
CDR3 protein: CASSFTAFSYEQYF

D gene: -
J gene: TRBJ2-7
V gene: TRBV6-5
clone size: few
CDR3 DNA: TGTGCCAGCAGTCTACAACCGGGACTTACCTACGAGCAGTACTTC
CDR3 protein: CASSLQPGLTYEQYF

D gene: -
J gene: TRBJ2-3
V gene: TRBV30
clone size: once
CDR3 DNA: TGTGCCTGGAGTTTGATCGGTAGCACAGATACGCAGTATTTT
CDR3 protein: CAWSLIGSTDTQYF

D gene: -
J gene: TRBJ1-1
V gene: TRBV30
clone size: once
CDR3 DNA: TGTGCCTGGGCTGTGGCGGAGAACACTGAAGCTTTCTTT
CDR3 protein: CAWAVAENTEAFF

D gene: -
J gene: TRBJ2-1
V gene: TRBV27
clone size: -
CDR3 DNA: TGTGCCAGCAGTTTCGGGGCCTATGGCAATGAGCAGTTCTTC
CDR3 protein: CASSFGAYGNEQFF

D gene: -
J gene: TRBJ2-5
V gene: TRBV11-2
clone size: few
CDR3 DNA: TGTGCCAGCAGCCAGGGACTTGCGTACCAAGAGACCCAGTACTTC
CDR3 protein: CASSQGLAYQETQYF

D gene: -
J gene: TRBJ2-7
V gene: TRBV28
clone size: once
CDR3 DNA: TGTGCCAGCAGTTTCGGGGCTACGTCCTACGAGCAGTACTTC
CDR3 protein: CASSFGATSYEQYF

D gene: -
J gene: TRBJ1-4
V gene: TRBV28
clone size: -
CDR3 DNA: TGTGCCAGCAGTTCCACTACGGGGAGGCACCAGATAAAACTGTTTTTT
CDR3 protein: CASSSTTGRHQIKLFF

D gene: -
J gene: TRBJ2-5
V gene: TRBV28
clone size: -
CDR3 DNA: TGTGCCAGCAGTTTCGAGGACCCAGAGACCCAGTACTTC
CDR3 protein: CASSFEDPETQYF

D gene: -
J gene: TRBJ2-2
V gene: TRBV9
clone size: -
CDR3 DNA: TGTGCCAGCAGCATCGGCGGGAAGAGCACCGGGGAGCTGTTTTTT
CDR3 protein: CASSIGGKSTGELFF

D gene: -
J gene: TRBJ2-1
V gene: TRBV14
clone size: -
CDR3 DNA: TGTGCCAGCAGCCACGGGAGCCGCTCCTACAATGAGCAGTTCTTC
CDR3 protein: CASSHGSRSYNEQFF

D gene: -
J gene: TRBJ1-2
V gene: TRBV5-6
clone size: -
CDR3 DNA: TGTGCCAGCAGCTTGGAAGCCAGTGTGTATGGCTACACCTTC
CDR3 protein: CASSLEASVYGYTF

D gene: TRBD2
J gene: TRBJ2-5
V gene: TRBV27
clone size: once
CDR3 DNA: TGTGCCAGCGGGACTACGCAAGAGACCCAGTACTTC
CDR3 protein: CASGTTQETQYF

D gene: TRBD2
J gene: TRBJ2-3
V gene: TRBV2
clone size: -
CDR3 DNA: TGTGCCCTCATTATCGTACGGGAGGACGGAGATACGCAGTATTTT
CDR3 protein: CALIIVREDGDTQYF

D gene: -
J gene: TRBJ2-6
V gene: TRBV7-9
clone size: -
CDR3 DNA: TGTGCCAGCAGCAAAAATCCCTCTGGGGCCAACGTCCTGACTTTC
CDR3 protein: CASSKNPSGANVLTF

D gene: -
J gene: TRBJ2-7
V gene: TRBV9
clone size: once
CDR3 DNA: TGTGCCAGCAGCCCGAGTAGCGGCTCTAGCGCGTTATACGAGCAGTACTTC
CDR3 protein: CASSPSSGSSALYEQYF

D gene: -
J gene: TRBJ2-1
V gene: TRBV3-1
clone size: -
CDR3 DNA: TGTGCCAGCAGCCGTGGTGGGAGGCTCAATGAGCAGTTCTTC
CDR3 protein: CASSRGGRLNEQFF

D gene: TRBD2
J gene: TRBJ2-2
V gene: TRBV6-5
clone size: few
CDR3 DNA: TGTGCCAGCATCCGGTGGCGGGAGGGCCCCGGGGAGCTGTTTTTT
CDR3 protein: CASIRWREGPGELFF

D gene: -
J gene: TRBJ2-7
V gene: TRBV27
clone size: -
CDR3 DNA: TGTGCCAGCAGTTTAGACCCATACACCTACGAGCAGTACTTC
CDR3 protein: CASSLDPYTYEQYF

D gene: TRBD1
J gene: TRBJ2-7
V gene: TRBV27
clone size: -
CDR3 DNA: TGTGCCAGCACCCTCGGGACAGCGACCCCACTGTACTTC
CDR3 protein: CASTLGTATPLYF

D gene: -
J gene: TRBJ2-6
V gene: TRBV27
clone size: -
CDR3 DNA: TGTGCCAGCAGTCATCCGGGGGGGGCCAACGTCCTGACTTTC
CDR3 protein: CASSHPGGANVLTF

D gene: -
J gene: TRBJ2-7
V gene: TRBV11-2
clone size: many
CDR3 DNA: TGTGCCAGCAGCCCCGGAACCTACGAGCAGTACTTC
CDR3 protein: CASSPGTYEQYF

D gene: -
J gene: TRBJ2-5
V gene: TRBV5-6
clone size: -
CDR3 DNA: TGTGCCAGCAGATCCCCCTCTAGGACCCAGTACTTC
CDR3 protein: CASRSPSRTQYF

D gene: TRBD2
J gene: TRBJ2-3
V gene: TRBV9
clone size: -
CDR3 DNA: TGTGCCAGCAGCGGAACGGGACTAGGACTCGAGGGCCGCTCCGCAGATACGCAGTATTTT
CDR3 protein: CASSGTGLGLEGRSADTQYF

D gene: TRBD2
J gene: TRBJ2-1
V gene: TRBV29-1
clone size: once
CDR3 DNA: TGCAGCGTCGCCGGGACTAGCATAAATGAGCAGTTCTTC
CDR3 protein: CSVAGTSINEQFF

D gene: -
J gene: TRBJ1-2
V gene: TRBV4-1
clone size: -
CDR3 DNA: TGCGCCAGCAGCCAAGATACCCGGGGAGGTGGAGGCTACACCTTC
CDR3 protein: CASSQDTRGGGGYTF

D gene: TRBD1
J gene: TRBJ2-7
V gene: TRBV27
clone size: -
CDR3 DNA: TGTGCCAGCAGTCACGGGACAGGGGGATACGAGCAGTACTTC
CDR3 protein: CASSHGTGGYEQYF